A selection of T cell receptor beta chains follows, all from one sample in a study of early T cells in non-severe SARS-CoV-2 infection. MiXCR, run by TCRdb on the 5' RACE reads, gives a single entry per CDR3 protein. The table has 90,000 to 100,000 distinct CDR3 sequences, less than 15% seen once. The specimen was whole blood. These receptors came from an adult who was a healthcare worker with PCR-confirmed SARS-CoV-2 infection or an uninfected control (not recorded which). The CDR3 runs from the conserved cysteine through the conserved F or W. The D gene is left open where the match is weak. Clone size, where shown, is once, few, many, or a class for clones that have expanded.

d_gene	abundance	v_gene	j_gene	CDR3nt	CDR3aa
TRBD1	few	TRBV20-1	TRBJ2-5	TGCAGCTATACAGGGGTAGGGGAGACCCAGTACTTC	CSYTGVGETQYF
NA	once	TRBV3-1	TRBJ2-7	TGTGCCAGCAGCCCCGGGCGGGGCTACGAGCAGTACTTC	CASSPGRGYEQYF
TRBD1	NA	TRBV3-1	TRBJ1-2	TGTGCCAGCAGCCAAGCTTTACAGGGGGGCTACACCTTC	CASSQALQGGYTF
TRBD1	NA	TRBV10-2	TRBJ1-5	TGCGCCAGCACCGCGGACAGGGATCAGCCCCAGCATTTT	CASTADRDQPQHF
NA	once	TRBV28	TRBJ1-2	TGTGCCAGCAGTTTGGGCAGGGACACCTATGGCTACACCTTC	CASSLGRDTYGYTF
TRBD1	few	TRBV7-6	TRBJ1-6	TGTGCCAGCAGCCCAGGGACAGATGCTAATTCACCCCTCCACTTT	CASSPGTDANSPLHF
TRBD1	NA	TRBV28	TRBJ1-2	TGTGCCAGCAGACAGGGGATAGGTGGCTACACCTTC	CASRQGIGGYTF
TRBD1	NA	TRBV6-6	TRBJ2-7	TGTGCCAGCAGCCAAGACAGGGTCCCCTCCGAGCAGTACTTC	CASSQDRVPSEQYF
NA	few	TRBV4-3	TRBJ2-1	TGCGCCAGCAGCCAAGGTGTCCGAAGCTCCTACAATGAGCAGTTCTTC	CASSQGVRSSYNEQFF
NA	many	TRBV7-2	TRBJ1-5	TGTGCCAGCAGCTTACAAGGGGGACAGCCCCAGCATTTT	CASSLQGGQPQHF
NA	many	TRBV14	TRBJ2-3	TGTGCCAGCAGCAGAAGGGGGGGCCAGGGAGATACGCAGTATTTT	CASSRRGGQGDTQYF
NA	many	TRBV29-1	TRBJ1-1	TGCAGCGCTCTCACGGGGGACCACACTGAAGCTTTCTTT	CSALTGDHTEAFF
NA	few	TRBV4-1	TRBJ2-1	TGCGCCAGCAGCCAAACCTGGGCGGATGAGCAGTTCTTC	CASSQTWADEQFF